This T cell receptor (beta chain) is drawn from a study of T cell responses to AZD1222 COVID-19 vaccine. The CDR3 runs to 14 residues. CDR1 and CDR2 from the germline V gene are SGHNT and YYREEE (reference sequence). Trimming took off 4 bases at V and 4 bases at J, with 14 bases between the two ends. TCRdb's copy holds only in-frame clones and misses some; the assay was immunoSEQ multiplex PCR. This table has about 140,000 clones, about 89% appearing once. This chain uses TRBV5-4 with TRBJ1-2, with D perhaps matching TRBD1 (5 bases). This receptor was identified in an adult in good health. The material was peripheral blood, obtained on day 0 of AZD1222 vaccination. Here the CDR3 reads CASSRLDTSYGYTF. CDR3 coding DNA: TGTGCCAGCAGCAGATTGGACACGAGCTATGGCTACACCTTC.